These 19 T cell receptor beta chains originate from one sample sequenced in a study of human T cells and chemical hapten exposure. Time point: healthy volunteer bleed at 2 weeks. The authors' total RNA extraction used unfractionated whole blood. TCRdb re-called the RACE reads through MiXCR, storing one row per CDR3 protein. The data contain about 130,000 distinct CDR3 sequences, approximately 9.5% of them singletons. What was sequenced was whole blood. All receptors derive from a male donor in good health. Some clones in this sample may be carry-over from other donors' samples.

The sample holds a few counts of this clonotype. This chain joins TRBV6-5 and TRBJ2-2; TRBD2 agrees at 11 bases. The CDR3 has 17 residues. Germline assignment: CDR1 MNHEY and CDR2 SVGAGI. The ends lost 0 bases at V and 4 bases at J; junction bases unmatched: 4. CDR3 residues: CASSYSSGGASTGELFF. DNA of the CDR3: TGTGCCAGCAGTTACTCTAGCGGGGGGGCCAGCACCGGGGAGCTGTTTTTT.

This clonotype was observed many times. The J gene is TRBJ2-1, the V gene TRBV10-3, with D possibly TRBD1 on 6 matching bases. Deletions cut 3 bases from V and 3 bases from J, with 12 bases between. The CDR3 has 15 residues. CDR1 and CDR2 (germline): ENHRY, SYGVKD. The CDR3 nucleotides are TGTGCCATCAGTGATCAAGGGGGTAACTACAATGAGCAGTTCTTC. Protein sequence: CAISDQGGNYNEQFF.

This clonotype was counted many times. The chain has TRBV10-2 and TRBJ2-1; 8 nucleotides line up with TRBD2. The V segment lost 6 bases and the J segment 10 bases; nucleotides outside the gene matches: 11. The germline V gene encodes CDR1 WSHSY and CDR2 SAAADI. The CDR3 has 14 residues. In DNA, the CDR3 is TGCGCCAGCAGGGACCTGGGACTAGTTGGGGAGCAGTTCTTC. Translated, it gives CASRDLGLVGEQFF.

In this sample, this clonotype turned up a few times. The CDR3 is CSAQHNPWGGTDTQYF. CDR3 bases: TGCAGTGCCCAGCATAACCCTTGGGGGGGGACAGATACGCAGTATTTT. This rearrangement joins TRBV20-1 to TRBJ2-3; the match to TRBD2 covers 7 bases. The ends lost 6 bases at V and 3 bases at J; junction bases unmatched: 15. The germline gives CDR1 DFQATT, CDR2 SNEGSKA (reference sequence). This CDR3 region has 16 residues.

The chain carries TRBV11-2 and TRBJ2-3; TRBD2 aligns across 11 bases. The CDR3 spans 13 residues. V gave up 9 bases and J gave up 4 bases; unmatched junction bases: 3. The germline CDR1 and CDR2 sequences are SGHAT and FQNNGV. The CDR3 sequence is CARTGLAADTQYF. CDR3 in DNA: TGTGCCAGAACGGGACTAGCGGCAGATACGCAGTATTTT. Complete variable domain (other parts from reference TRBV11-2 and TRBJ2-3): EAGVAQSPRYKIIEKRQSVAFWCNPISGHATLYWYQQILGQGPKLLIQFQNNGVVDDSQLPKDRFSAERLKGVDSTLKIQPAKLEDSAVYLCARTGLAADTQYFGPGTRLTVL.

The rearrangement uses TRBV7-6 and TRBJ1-5; D call uncertain. Germline CDR1 is SGHVS and CDR2 is FNYEAQ. V shed 1 base and J shed 0 bases, with 22 bases lying between them. This CDR3 comprises 20 residues. The CDR3 DNA follows: TGTGCCAGCAGCTTAGACCCCTTGGACTCGGCAGCATATAGCAATCAGCCCCAGCATTTT. As protein: CASSLDPLDSAAYSNQPQHF.

This clonotype was found many times. V is TRBV4-2 and J is TRBJ2-5; 13 bases are a match to TRBD2. CDR1 is LGHNA and CDR2 is YNFKEQ in the germline V gene. V shed 0 bases, J shed 2 bases, and the junction held 0 bases outside the gene matches. The CDR3 has 16 amino acids. The CDR3 region is CASSQELAGGQETQYF. For the CDR3, the DNA is TGTGCCAGCAGCCAAGAACTAGCGGGGGGGCAAGAGACCCAGTACTTC.

There are a few counts of this clonotype. The chain employs TRBV5-1 and TRBJ2-5; TRBD1 or TRBD2 may be the D gene (5 bases each). The CDR3 is 16 residues long. Germline CDR1 SGHRS, CDR2 YFSETQ. Trimming took off 2 bases at V and 5 bases at J, with 19 bases between the two ends. CDR3 sequence reads: CASSLSPGAAGETQYF. The CDR3 bases are TGCGCCAGCAGCTTATCCCCCGGGGCCGCCGGTGAGACCCAGTACTTC.

The sample holds a few counts of this clonotype. This sequence joins TRBV7-2 and TRBJ2-3; D uncertain. V was shortened by 5 bases and J by 5 bases, with 11 bases between the two germline ends. CDR1 and CDR2 from the germline V gene are SGHTA and FQGNSA. This CDR3 is 13 amino acids long. The DNA of the CDR3 is TGTGCCAGCAGCCCCGGACCTAGAGATACGCAGTATTTT. Amino acid sequence: CASSPGPRDTQYF.

This chain connects TRBV27 to TRBJ1-4; 8 bases map to TRBD1. This CDR3 is built from 15 residues. CDR1 and CDR2 from the germline V gene are MNHEY and SMNVEV (reference sequence). The trim removed 5 bases at V and 6 bases at J, leaving 8 bases unmatched. DNA of the CDR3: TGTGCCAGCAGTCAAGGACAGGGTTTCGATGAAAAACTGTTTTTT. The encoded protein is CASSQGQGFDEKLFF.

This clonotype showed up many times. This sequence joins TRBV2 and TRBJ2-1; a weak D match, TRBD2 (6 bases). The CDR3 sequence is 15 residues long. The ends were cut back, 3 bases at V and 7 bases at J, with 16 bases in the middle. CDR1 is SNHLY and CDR2 is FYNNEI in the germline V gene. The CDR3 spells CASSDGGIAGNEQFF. In DNA, the CDR3 is TGTGCCAGCAGTGACGGGGGAATCGCAGGAAATGAGCAGTTCTTC.

This clonotype turned up a few times. With only one base between it and a far larger clone, this is likely a read error. Here the CDR3 reads CASRDREETQYF. The CDR3 bases are TGTGCCAGCAGGGACAGGGAAGAGACCCAGTACTTC. The V call is TRBV7-9, the J call TRBJ2-5; 8 nucleotides line up with TRBD1. The CDR3 spans 12 residues. J lost 3 bases, V lost 6 bases, and 0 bases had no gene match. Germline lookup yields CDR1 SEHNR and CDR2 FQNEAQ (reference sequence).

This clonotype was picked up many times. The gene calls are TRBV5-4 and TRBJ1-2, with TRBD1 matching 7 bases. CDR3 length: 18 residues. The ends lost 1 base at V and 4 bases at J; junction bases unmatched: 16. Germline-derived CDR1 and CDR2 are SGHNT and YYREEE (reference sequence). For the CDR3, the DNA is TGTGCCAGCAGCTTGTTGGCACAGGGGATTAGGGAGGGCTATGGCTACACCTTC. The encoded protein is CASSLLAQGIREGYGYTF.

This clonotype was picked up a small number of times. The gene calls are TRBV4-3 and TRBJ1-2; 9 bases match TRBD1. Per the germline V gene, CDR1 is LGHNA and CDR2 is YSLEER. V gave up 2 bases and J gave up 0 bases; unmatched junction bases: 4. The CDR3 is 16 residues long. The CDR3 loop is CASSQSGQGPNYGYTF. The CDR3 DNA follows: TGCGCCAGCAGCCAATCTGGACAGGGGCCTAACTATGGCTACACCTTC.

This clonotype was counted a few times. This rearrangement joins TRBV29-1 to TRBJ2-3; D is perhaps TRBD1 (6 bases). Per germline, CDR1 SQVTM and CDR2 ANQGSEA. This CDR3 has 18 amino acids. The V gene lost 5 bases and the J gene lost 4 bases, with 28 bases spanning the gap. The CDR3 region is CSVLYYTGTTVGADTQYF. The CDR3 coding sequence is TGCAGCGTTCTTTACTACACCGGGACAACGGTTGGAGCAGATACGCAGTATTTT.

J is TRBJ2-7 and V is TRBV20-1; no clear D. The V gene's germline CDR1 is DFQATT and CDR2 SNEGSKA (reference sequence). The V and J ends lost 3 bases and 0 bases respectively, with 12 bases between them. There are 14 residues in the CDR3. CDR3 in amino acids: CSASQRTISYEQYF. CDR3 nucleotides: TGCAGTGCTAGTCAGAGGACGATCTCCTACGAGCAGTACTTC.

This clonotype has a handful of counts. CDR3 region: CASSPEAGTDTQYF. CDR3 sequence (DNA): TGCGCCAGCAGCCCGGAGGCGGGCACAGATACGCAGTATTTT. The J gene is TRBJ2-3, the V gene TRBV5-1, with D possibly being TRBD2 (5 bases). Germline CDR1 reads SGHRS; CDR2 reads YFSETQ. The CDR3 has 14 amino acids. V lost 4 bases and J lost 1, with 10 bases in between.

V is TRBV7-2 and J is TRBJ1-6; perhaps TRBD1 as D (5 bases). The V end lost 6 bases, the J end lost 9 bases, and 21 bases lay between the germline ends. Germline CDR1 and CDR2: SGHTA and FQGNSA. There are 16 residues in the CDR3. CDR3: CASRPHPGEPPSPLHF. The DNA of the CDR3 is TGTGCCAGCAGACCCCATCCGGGGGAGCCCCCTTCACCCCTCCACTTT.

The sample holds a few counts of this clonotype. This chain connects TRBV20-1 to TRBJ2-3; D gene ambiguous. Germline values: CDR1 DFQATT, CDR2 SNEGSKA (reference sequence). The CDR3 runs to 12 residues. V was clipped by 0 bases and J by 1 base, with 2 bases between them. DNA for the CDR3: TGCAGTGCTAGAGATCGCACAGATACGCAGTATTTT. This sequence encodes CSARDRTDTQYF.